This passage covers 22 T cell receptor beta chains from one sample sequenced in a study of Ad26.COV2.S vaccination and SARS-CoV-2 variants. Method: immunoSEQ multiplex PCR; TCRdb's copy keeps in-frame clones and lacks some. The sample lists 350,000 to 550,000 clones, roughly nine tenths occurring once. The treatment: over 15 received Ad26.COV2.S at low or high dose, single or two shots; roughly five received placebo; per-sample allocation not given. Sampling was done on day 63 after the first vaccine or placebo injection. The input for sequencing was peripheral blood, taken in a trial of Ad26.COV2.S vaccine versus placebo. All receptors come from a person aged 18-60 years who received the Ad26.COV2.S COVID-19 vaccine or a placebo.

The chain links TRBV28 to TRBJ1-5, with D unresolved. CDR3 length equals 13 residues. V lost 5 bases to trimming and J lost 4 bases, with 9 bases between them. The germline gives CDR1 MDHEN, CDR2 SYDVKM. CDR3 loop: CASSPLENQPQHF. CDR3 DNA: TGTGCCAGCAGTCCCCTCGAAAATCAGCCCCAGCATTTT.

Note on this clone: Other DNA sequences in this sample translate to the same CDR3. This chain joins TRBV5-1 and TRBJ2-5; no reliable D call. Trimming took off 2 bases at V and 5 bases at J, with 4 bases between the two ends. The V gene's germline CDR1 is SGHRS and CDR2 YFSETQ. The CDR3 runs to 11 residues. In nucleotides, the CDR3 is TGCGCCAGCAGCTTTGAGGAGACCCAGTACTTC. Translated: CASSFEETQYF.

V is TRBV3-1 (or the pseudogene TRBV3-2) and J is TRBJ1-2; perhaps TRBD1 as D (5 bases). The CDR3 spans 12 residues. The V and J ends lost 1 base and 6 bases respectively, with 6 bases between them. Germline values: CDR1 LGHDT, CDR2 YNNKEL (reference sequence). The CDR3 sequence: CASSQVGDGYTF. CDR3 nucleotides: TGTGCCAGCAGCCAAGTGGGGGATGGCTACACCTTC.

This clone was detected only once. The J gene is TRBJ2-7, the V gene TRBV20-1; D gene ambiguous. Trimming shortened V by 6 bases and J by 0 bases, and 6 bases separated the two germline ends. Per germline, CDR1 DFQATT and CDR2 SNEGSKA (reference sequence). The CDR3 extends over 11 amino acids. CDR3 DNA: TGCAGTGCCGCCGTCTCCTACGAGCAGTACTTC. Protein product: CSAAVSYEQYF.

This clone occurred once. This chain uses TRBV6-5 with TRBJ2-1; D may match TRBD1 or TRBD2 (6 bases each). V lost 6 bases, J lost 6 bases, and 18 bases lay in between. The germline gives CDR1 MNHEY, CDR2 SVGAGI. The CDR3 loop spans 15 amino acids. In DNA, the CDR3 is TGTGCCAGCAGCGCCCAAGGGGGGACCGTCAATGAGCAGTTCTTC. Protein product: CASSAQGGTVNEQFF.

The chain couples TRBV19 to TRBJ2-3, with D tentatively TRBD1 (7 bases). The ends were cut back, 6 bases at V and 6 bases at J, with 16 bases in the middle. There are 14 residues in the CDR3. Germline lookup yields CDR1 LNHDA and CDR2 SQIVND (reference sequence). The DNA for the CDR3 is TGTGCCAGTAGCCTCCAGGGGGGTTCGGATACGCAGTATTTT. It specifies CASSLQGGSDTQYF.

This clone was seen only a few times. The V call is TRBV18, the J call TRBJ1-2, with D perhaps matching TRBD1 (5 bases). This CDR3 is 13 amino acids long. V lost 2 bases, J lost 4 bases, and 8 bases lay in between. Germline V gives CDR1 KGHSH, CDR2 LQKENI. Written as DNA, the CDR3 is TGTGCCAGCTCACCAGGGACCTTCTATGGCTACACCTTC. It specifies CASSPGTFYGYTF.

The chain employs TRBV12-3 or TRBV12-4 and TRBJ1-5; TRBD1 might be the D (5 bases). CDR3 length: 13 residues. The ends were cut back, 3 bases at V and 6 bases at J, with 9 bases in the middle. The CDR3 sequence is CASSFGRGQPQHF. The DNA of the CDR3 is TGTGCCAGCAGTTTTGGAAGGGGTCAGCCCCAGCATTTT.

This clone was counted a few times. Different DNA sequences within this sample yield the same CDR3. This rearrangement joins TRBV5-1 to TRBJ2-2; the D gene is possibly TRBD1 (5 bases). V lost 4 bases to trimming and J lost 0 bases, with 10 bases between them. CDR3 length: 15 amino acids. Germline values: CDR1 SGHRS, CDR2 YFSETQ. The CDR3 reads CASSPTTANTGELFF. The CDR3 bases are TGCGCCAGCAGCCCCACGACAGCGAACACCGGGGAGCTGTTTTTT.

The chain combines TRBV3-1 (or the pseudogene TRBV3-2) with TRBJ1-1; TRBD1 might be the D (6 bases). The length of the CDR3 is 12 residues. V lost 3 bases to trimming and J lost 11 bases, with 13 bases between them. CDR1 is LGHDT, CDR2 YNNKEL, per germline (reference sequence). The CDR3 reads CASSQNGRGAFF. The CDR3 DNA reads as TGTGCCAGCAGCCAGAACGGCAGGGGCGCTTTCTTT.

The chain is built from TRBV29-1 and TRBJ1-2; D is perhaps TRBD1 (5 bases). This CDR3 spans 17 amino acids. V lost 7 bases and J lost 1, with 25 bases in between. Per germline, CDR1 SQVTM and CDR2 ANQGSEA. The CDR3 here is CSAPGPGVRDGNYGYTF. The CDR3 region has the DNA TGCAGCGCCCCCGGGCCGGGGGTGCGGGACGGTAACTATGGCTACACCTTC.

V usage is TRBV6-4 and J usage is TRBJ2-5; 9 nucleotides agree with TRBD1. Germline V gene lookup returns CDR1 MRHNA and CDR2 SNTAGT. This CDR3 is 13 amino acids long. V dropped 3 bases and J dropped 8; count of bases not matched to a gene: 4. DNA of the CDR3: TGTGCCAGCAGTGAAACAGGGGGCACCACCCAGTACTTC. Translation gives CASSETGGTTQYF.

The V and J genes are TRBV3-1 (or the pseudogene TRBV3-2) and TRBJ1-1; D unresolved. Germline-derived CDR1 and CDR2 are LGHDT and YNNKEL (reference sequence). V lost 5 bases to trimming and J lost 1 base, with 11 bases between them. The CDR3 runs 14 residues. The CDR3 reads CASSTDLGNTEAFF. CDR3 coding DNA: TGTGCCAGCAGCACGGACTTAGGGAACACTGAAGCTTTCTTT.

This chain connects TRBV4-1 to TRBJ1-1; no clear D. The V gene lost 1 base and the J gene lost 4 bases, with 16 bases spanning the gap. This CDR3 contains 16 residues. The germline gives CDR1 MGHRA, CDR2 YSYEKL. This CDR3 is CASSQGLGRSSTEAFF. DNA of the CDR3: TGCGCCAGCAGCCAAGGTTTGGGCAGGTCGTCCACTGAAGCTTTCTTT.

This chain uses TRBV30 with TRBJ1-2; possibly TRBD1 for D (6 bases). This CDR3 has 14 amino acids. Germline CDR1 is GTSNPN and CDR2 is SVGIG (reference sequence). V was shortened by 0 bases and J by 4 bases, with 12 bases between the two germline ends. The CDR3 sequence is CAWSVKQGTYGYTF. CDR3 bases: TGTGCCTGGAGTGTGAAACAGGGAACCTATGGCTACACCTTC.

This clone was counted between two and nine times. The chain recombines TRBV10-3 with TRBJ2-2; D not certain. The germline CDR1 and CDR2 sequences are ENHRY and SYGVKD. V lost 0 bases and J 8 bases, leaving 10 bases between the germline ends. The CDR3 spans 14 residues. This CDR3 reads CAISESWHEGELFF. CDR3 sequence (DNA): TGTGCCATCAGTGAGTCGTGGCACGAAGGGGAGCTGTTTTTT.

V gene TRBV7-9 combines with J gene TRBJ1-5; the D gene is possibly TRBD1 (5 bases). The germline CDR1 and CDR2 sequences are SEHNR and FQNEAQ (reference sequence). The CDR3 sequence is 15 residues long. Trimming removed 5 bases from V and 6 bases from J, with 17 bases in between. CDR3 sequence: CASSPIGGWGQPQHF. As DNA, the CDR3 is TGTGCCAGCAGCCCAATCGGGGGGTGGGGTCAGCCCCAGCATTTT.

The chain joins TRBV19 to TRBJ1-3; D not resolved. V lost 3 bases and J lost 2, with 11 bases in between. Germline V gives CDR1 LNHDA, CDR2 SQIVND (reference sequence). The CDR3 consists of 15 residues. Here the CDR3 reads CASSMVPGAGNTIYF. The CDR3 DNA reads TGTGCCAGTAGTATGGTACCAGGTGCTGGAAACACCATATATTTT.

This sequence joins TRBV5-1 and TRBJ1-6, with D maybe TRBD1 (5 bases). Looked up from germline, CDR1 is SGHRS and CDR2 is YFSETQ. Trimming shortened V by 3 bases and J by 8 bases, and 15 bases separated the two germline ends. The CDR3 has 15 amino acids. The chain's CDR3 is CASSSQQAADSPLHF. CDR3 DNA sequence: TGCGCCAGCAGCTCCCAACAGGCGGCTGATTCACCCCTCCACTTT. The full variable domain, rest sourced from reference TRBV5-1 and TRBJ1-6, is KAGVTQTPRYLIKTRGQQVTLSCSPISGHRSVSWYQQTPGQGLQFLFEYFSETQRNKGNFPGRFSGRQFSNSRSEMNVSTLELGDSALYLCASSSQQAADSPLHFGNGTRLTVT.

The CDR3 nucleotides are TGCAGTGCTAGTCGGACGGAGGAAGCTTTCTTT. This sequence encodes CSASRTEEAFF. The chain links TRBV20-1 to TRBJ1-1; D is unresolved. The CDR3 loop spans 11 amino acids. The germline gives CDR1 DFQATT, CDR2 SNEGSKA (reference sequence). Trimming left V 3 bases short and J 8 bases short, with 10 bases between.

The chain carries TRBV12-3 or TRBV12-4 and TRBJ2-3; D gene ambiguous. The CDR3 consists of 13 residues. The germline V and J ends were trimmed by 8 bases and 4 bases, with 13 bases remaining between them. CDR3 region: CASRLGGADTQYF. The DNA for the CDR3 is TGTGCCAGCCGCCTCGGTGGCGCAGATACGCAGTATTTT.

This clone occurred a few times. CDR3 in amino acids: CASSYSRKGIFGYNEQFF. In DNA form, the CDR3 reads TGTGCCAGCAGTTACTCGAGAAAGGGGATATTTGGGTACAATGAGCAGTTCTTC. The gene calls are TRBV6-2 or TRBV6-3 and TRBJ2-1; D may be TRBD1 (5 bases). Trimming pared 0 bases from V and 4 bases from J, leaving 19 bases between. This CDR3 is built from 18 residues. Germline values: CDR1 MNHEY, CDR2 SVGEGT.